The 29 T cell receptor beta chains in this list originate from one sample, sequenced in a study of cytomegalovirus exposure and HLA in healthy donors. Measured with immunoSEQ multiplex PCR; TCRdb has only the in-frame clones, and not every one. This table has about 180,000 clones, 85% appearing once. The sequencing input was PBMCs. The receptors were sampled from a man aged 18 to 30 in good health and CMV-seropositive.

The chain has TRBV19 and TRBJ1-5, with D uncertain. V was clipped by 5 bases and J by 4 bases, with 9 bases between them. CDR1 and CDR2 (germline): LNHDA, SQIVND (reference sequence). This CDR3 region has 13 residues. The CDR3 sequence is CASSWQFNQPQHF. DNA for the CDR3: TGTGCCAGTAGTTGGCAGTTTAATCAGCCCCAGCATTTT.

This sequence joins TRBV6-6 and TRBJ1-2; 9 bases align to TRBD1. The germline V gene encodes CDR1 MNHNY and CDR2 SVGAGI (reference sequence). J gave up 6 bases and V 2 bases, and 4 bases lay outside the gene matches. The CDR3 has 14 residues. CDR3 DNA: TGTGCCAGCAGTTACATACAGGGGGCGGATGGCTACACCTTC. This gives the protein CASSYIQGADGYTF.

The chain recombines TRBV13 with TRBJ2-7; 7 bases agree with TRBD2. Trimming removed 0 bases from V and 7 bases from J; junction bases left unmatched: 12. In germline, CDR1 is PRHDT, CDR2 FYEKMQ (reference sequence). CDR3 length: 16 amino acids. CDR3 DNA: TGTGCCAGCAGCTTAGGCCTCATGGGGAGGGAGGGTGAGCAGTACTTC. Its translation: CASSLGLMGREGEQYF.

The chain couples TRBV5-4 to TRBJ2-7; 8 bases map to TRBD2. Germline V gene sequence: CDR1 SGHNT, CDR2 YYREEE (reference sequence). This CDR3 is built from 14 residues. V shed 6 bases and J 2 bases; nucleotides not matched to a gene: 7. The chain's CDR3 is CASKVAGGPYEQYF. In DNA form, the CDR3 reads TGTGCCAGCAAGGTTGCGGGAGGCCCCTACGAGCAGTACTTC. The variable domain in full, with the rest retrieved from reference TRBV5-4 and TRBJ2-7, is ETGVTQSPTHLIKTRGQQVTLRCSSQSGHNTVSWYQQALGQGPQFIFQYYREEENGRGNFPPRFSGLQFPNYSSELNVNALELDDSALYLCASKVAGGPYEQYFGPGTRLTVT.

J is TRBJ2-7 and V is TRBV12-5; D perhaps matches TRBD2 (5 bases). The CDR3 spans 14 residues. Germline lookup yields CDR1 LGHNT and CDR2 FRNRAP. Trimming left V 8 bases short and J 6 bases short, with 20 bases between. The CDR3 nucleotides are TGTGCTAGTTCCGCGAATCTTCGGGAATCCGAGCAGTACTTC. Protein: CASSANLRESEQYF.

This chain connects TRBV9 to TRBJ2-3; 9 nucleotides line up with TRBD1. The V and J ends lost 4 bases and 2 bases, in that order; junction bases with no gene match: 2. The CDR3 has 14 residues. Germline V CDR1 and CDR2: SGDLS, YYNGEE. CDR3 nucleotide sequence: TGTGCCAGCAGCCGGACAGGGGACACAGATACGCAGTATTTT. This encodes CASSRTGDTDTQYF.

The chain employs TRBV7-2 and TRBJ2-1; TRBD2 agrees at 8 bases. The CDR3 sequence is 14 residues long. The V segment lost 9 bases and the J segment 6 bases; nucleotides outside the gene matches: 10. Per the germline V gene, CDR1 is SGHTA and CDR2 is FQGNSA. CDR3 residues: CASMSRTSLNEQFF. The DNA of the CDR3 is TGTGCCAGTATGTCTCGGACTAGCCTCAATGAGCAGTTCTTC.

The V and J genes are TRBV5-1 and TRBJ2-7; TRBD2 aligns across 10 bases. V lost 4 bases and J lost 6; bases outside the gene matches: 10. Germline V CDR1 and CDR2: SGHRS, YFSETQ. CDR3 length: 15 residues. This CDR3 is CASSLTSGNPGEQYF. The CDR3 coding sequence is TGCGCCAGCAGCCTAACTAGCGGGAATCCGGGCGAGCAGTACTTC.

This clone was picked up one time. The chain employs TRBV30 and TRBJ2-3; 7 bases align to TRBD2. This CDR3 has 13 residues. J gave up 2 bases and V 3 bases, and 2 bases lay outside the gene matches. The germline CDR1 and CDR2 sequences are GTSNPN and SVGIG (reference sequence). As DNA, the CDR3 is TGTGCCTGGAGCCTAGCGGACACAGATACGCAGTATTTT. It codes for CAWSLADTDTQYF.

The chain combines TRBV18 with TRBJ1-5, with a possible D match to TRBD1 (6 bases). V dropped 6 bases and J dropped 7 bases, with 16 bases sitting between them. CDR3 length equals 14 residues. Germline-derived CDR1 and CDR2 are KGHSH and LQKENI. CDR3 sequence reads: CASSPDGGGQPQHF. CDR3 DNA: TGTGCCAGCTCCCCCGATGGGGGCGGGCAGCCCCAGCATTTT.

The genes are TRBV28 and TRBJ1-2; 7 bases map to TRBD1. The germline CDR1 and CDR2 sequences are MDHEN and SYDVKM. The CDR3 runs 15 residues. After removal of 7 bases from V and 3 bases from J, the junction contained 11 bases not matched to a gene. The CDR3 DNA follows: TGTGCCAGCAACTTACACAGGGGTAGAGACTATGGCTACACCTTC. Its translation: CASNLHRGRDYGYTF.

CDR3 DNA sequence: TGTGCCAGCAGTCGACGGCCCCAGGGGGGCAATCAGCCCCAGCATTTT. Translated, it gives CASSRRPQGGNQPQHF. The gene calls are TRBV28 and TRBJ1-5; 7 bases fit TRBD1. Trimming removed 5 bases from V and 2 bases from J; junction bases left unmatched: 9. Germline CDR1 reads MDHEN; CDR2 reads SYDVKM. The CDR3 runs 16 residues.

V and J are TRBV30 and TRBJ1-2; 8 nucleotides agree with TRBD1. V lost 4 bases to trimming and J lost 6 bases; unmatched junction nucleotides: 4. Per the germline V gene, CDR1 is GTSNPN and CDR2 is SVGIG (reference sequence). The CDR3 runs to 12 residues. This chain's CDR3 is CAWTGGADGYTF. CDR3 DNA sequence: TGTGCCTGGACAGGGGGCGCGGATGGCTACACCTTC.

J is TRBJ2-1 and V is TRBV27; 8 nucleotides line up with TRBD2. J lost 6 bases, V lost 0 bases, and 1 base had no gene match. This CDR3 spans 14 amino acids. Germline V CDR1 and CDR2: MNHEY, SMNVEV (reference sequence). CDR3 residues: CASSLSTSGNEQFF. The CDR3, as DNA: TGTGCCAGCAGTTTATCTACTAGCGGCAATGAGCAGTTCTTC.

This CDR3 is CSVEEHSGETQYF. The CDR3 DNA is TGCAGCGTTGAAGAACACAGCGGCGAGACCCAGTACTTC. This chain connects TRBV29-1 to TRBJ2-5; D might be TRBD2 (5 bases). Per germline, CDR1 SQVTM and CDR2 ANQGSEA. The CDR3 has 13 amino acids. The V and J ends lost 0 bases and 5 bases respectively, with 10 bases between them.

The V call is TRBV6-4, the J call TRBJ2-3; 9 nucleotides match TRBD2. V lost 4 bases to trimming and J lost 0 bases; unmatched junction nucleotides: 2. Germline loops: CDR1 MRHNA, CDR2 SNTAGT. This CDR3 spans 15 amino acids. CDR3 amino acids: CASSAGLASTDTQYF. The DNA for the CDR3 is TGTGCCAGCAGTGCGGGACTAGCCAGCACAGATACGCAGTATTTT.

This chain uses TRBV28 with TRBJ1-1, with 7 bases identical to TRBD1. The CDR3 covers 13 residues. The junction had 3 bases not matched to a gene; V was cut back by 5 bases and J by 3 bases. Germline loops: CDR1 MDHEN, CDR2 SYDVKM. CDR3 DNA sequence: TGTGCCAGCAGTCCCGACAGGGACACTGAAGCTTTCTTT. Amino acid sequence: CASSPDRDTEAFF.

This rearrangement joins TRBV20-1 to TRBJ1-2; no clear D. The CDR3 is made up of 11 amino acids. The V gene's germline CDR1 is DFQATT and CDR2 SNEGSKA (reference sequence). Trimming took 7 bases from V and 8 from J, leaving 14 bases between them. The CDR3 bases are TGCAGTGGTGGAGGTTCTGAAGGCTACACCTTC. It codes for CSGGGSEGYTF.

In DNA form, the CDR3 reads TGTGCCAGCAGTCTGCGGCAGGGGCAGACCCAGTACTTC. It codes for CASSLRQGQTQYF. The chain links TRBV7-2 to TRBJ2-5, with D possibly matching TRBD1 (6 bases). Germline-derived CDR1 and CDR2 are SGHTA and FQGNSA. The CDR3 spans 13 residues. The ends were cut back, 6 bases at V and 6 bases at J, with 14 bases in the middle.

The chain couples TRBV4-1 to TRBJ2-7, with 7 bases fitting TRBD2. The CDR3 extends over 14 amino acids. Germline values: CDR1 MGHRA, CDR2 YSYEKL. Losses at the gene ends were 2 bases for V and 6 bases for J; bases not matched to a gene: 7. Here the CDR3 reads CASSQPGGRGEQYF. The CDR3 nucleotides are TGCGCCAGCAGCCAACCCGGTGGGAGGGGCGAGCAGTACTTC.

The chain recombines TRBV2 with TRBJ1-2; 9 bases fit TRBD1. Germline V gene data show CDR1 as SNHLY and CDR2 as FYNNEI. With V trimmed by 8 bases and J by 2 bases, 3 bases remained unmatched. The CDR3 is 13 residues long. Here the CDR3 DNA reads TGTGCCAGCGGGACAGGGAGCAACTATGGCTACACCTTC. Translated, it gives CASGTGSNYGYTF.

The chain employs TRBV28 and TRBJ2-7; D might be TRBD1 (6 bases). The CDR3 is 13 amino acids. Between the trimmed V and J ends, which lost 7 bases and 12 bases, there was a span of 22 bases. CDR1 is MDHEN, CDR2 SYDVKM, per germline. CDR3 in DNA: TGTGCCAGCACCCTGGACAGACTCGCTCAGCGGTACTTC. This encodes CASTLDRLAQRYF. The full variable domain, completed using reference TRBV28 and TRBJ2-7, is DVKVTQSSRYLVKRTGEKVFLECVQDMDHENMFWYRQDPGLGLRLIYFSYDVKMKEKGDIPEGYSVSREKKERFSLILESASTNQTSMYLCASTLDRLAQRYFGPGTRLTVT.

The chain recombines TRBV28 with TRBJ2-5; 8 bases map to TRBD1. Trimming took 6 bases from V and 4 from J; bases not matched to a gene: 10. There are 15 residues in the CDR3. Germline CDR1 reads MDHEN; CDR2 reads SYDVKM. The CDR3 DNA sequence: TGTGCCAGCAGCTTTCTTGGACAGGGCGGAGAGACCCAGTACTTC. Translating gives CASSFLGQGGETQYF. Full variable domain (remainder filled in from reference TRBV28 and TRBJ2-5): DVKVTQSSRYLVKRTGEKVFLECVQDMDHENMFWYRQDPGLGLRLIYFSYDVKMKEKGDIPEGYSVSREKKERFSLILESASTNQTSMYLCASSFLGQGGETQYFGPGTRLLVL.

The chain carries TRBV5-5 and TRBJ1-1, with D unresolved. This CDR3 is built from 14 residues. Germline V CDR1 and CDR2: SGHKS, YYEKEE (reference sequence). Trimming pared 1 base from V and 7 bases from J, leaving 14 bases between. CDR3 DNA sequence: TGTGCCAGCAGCTTGTCTGTAGGTGGCGGTGAAGCTTTCTTT. As protein: CASSLSVGGGEAFF.

This clone was counted a few times. The J gene is TRBJ1-2, the V gene TRBV2; D gene ambiguous. Germline values: CDR1 SNHLY, CDR2 FYNNEI. Trimming removed 5 bases at V and 4 bases at J, with 11 bases between. The CDR3 contains 13 residues. This chain's CDR3 is CASSSQEGYGYTF. CDR3 nucleotides: TGTGCCAGCAGTTCCCAGGAAGGCTATGGCTACACCTTC.

This rearrangement joins TRBV6-5 to TRBJ1-4; D is possibly TRBD1 (6 bases). V lost 5 bases and J 6 bases, leaving 13 bases between the germline ends. Germline values: CDR1 MNHEY, CDR2 SVGAGI. The CDR3 length is 14 residues. The chain's CDR3 is CASSSRDTYEKLFF. The CDR3 nucleotides read TGTGCCAGCAGTAGCCGGGACACCTATGAAAAACTGTTTTTT.

This chain links TRBV5-4 with TRBJ2-1, with a tentative D call TRBD2 (6 bases). The germline V and J ends were trimmed by 0 bases and 8 bases, with 12 bases remaining between them. Germline loops: CDR1 SGHNT, CDR2 YYREEE (reference sequence). The CDR3 has 14 residues. As DNA, the CDR3 is TGTGCCAGCAGCTTGGAAGCCGGGGAGGATGAGCAGTTCTTC. Amino acid sequence: CASSLEAGEDEQFF.

The chain uses TRBV7-6 and TRBJ2-2; 8 bases align to TRBD2. V gave up 6 bases and J gave up 5 bases; unmatched junction bases: 8. Germline V gives CDR1 SGHVS, CDR2 FNYEAQ. The CDR3 runs 15 residues. The DNA for the CDR3 is TGTGCCAGCAGAGATTTCACGGGAGGGACCGGGGAGCTGTTTTTT. Translation: CASRDFTGGTGELFF.

V and J are TRBV6-4 and TRBJ2-3; the D gene is possibly TRBD2 (5 bases). Trimming left V 3 bases short and J 7 bases short, with 14 bases between. Germline V gives CDR1 MRHNA, CDR2 SNTAGT. The CDR3 has 14 residues. CDR3 sequence: CASSDGQEANTQYF. DNA for the CDR3: TGTGCCAGCAGTGATGGGCAGGAGGCAAATACGCAGTATTTT.